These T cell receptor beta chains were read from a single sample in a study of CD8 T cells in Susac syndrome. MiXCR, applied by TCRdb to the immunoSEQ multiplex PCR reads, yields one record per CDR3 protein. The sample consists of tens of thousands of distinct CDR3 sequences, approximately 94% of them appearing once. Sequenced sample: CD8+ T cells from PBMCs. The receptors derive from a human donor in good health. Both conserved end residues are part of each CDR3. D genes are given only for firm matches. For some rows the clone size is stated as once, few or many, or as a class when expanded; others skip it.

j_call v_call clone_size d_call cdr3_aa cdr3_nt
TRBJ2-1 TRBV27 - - CASSPQGFGREQFF TGTGCCAGCAGTCCCCAGGGGTTCGGGAGGGAGCAGTTCTTC
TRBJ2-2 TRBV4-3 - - CASSQERRGNTGELFF TGCGCCAGCAGCCAAGAGAGGCGGGGGAACACCGGGGAGCTGTTTTTT
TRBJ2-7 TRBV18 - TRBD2 CASSPSKRGVMSYEQYF TGTGCCAGCTCACCATCGAAGCGGGGGGTCATGTCCTACGAGCAGTACTTC
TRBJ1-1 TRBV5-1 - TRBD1 CASGRDRGREEAFF TGCGCCAGCGGACGGGACAGGGGGCGTGAGGAAGCTTTCTTT
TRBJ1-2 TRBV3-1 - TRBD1 CASRPPEQGTCYTF TGTGCCAGCCGGCCCCCCGAACAGGGGACCTGCTACACCTTC
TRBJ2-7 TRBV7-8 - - CASSYGGGNTYEQYF TGTGCCAGCAGCTACGGAGGGGGGAATACCTACGAGCAGTACTTC
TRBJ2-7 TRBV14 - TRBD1 CASSPQGNEQYF TGTGCCAGCAGCCCACAGGGGAACGAGCAGTACTTC
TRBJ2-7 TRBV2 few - CASRESYEQYF TGTGCCAGCAGGGAATCCTACGAGCAGTACTTC
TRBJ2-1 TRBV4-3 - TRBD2 CASSQDPLGGGVPEQFF TGCGCCAGCAGCCAAGATCCGTTGGGCGGGGGGGTTCCTGAGCAGTTCTTC
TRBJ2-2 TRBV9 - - CASSVVGDRGWRDTGELFF TGTGCCAGCAGCGTAGTCGGCGATAGAGGTTGGAGGGACACCGGGGAGCTGTTTTTT
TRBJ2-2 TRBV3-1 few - CASSLGGTGELFF TGTGCCAGCAGCCTTGGGGGCACCGGGGAGCTGTTTTTT
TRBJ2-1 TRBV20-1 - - CSARDSGVLAEQFF TGCAGTGCTAGAGATTCCGGAGTGCTTGCTGAGCAGTTCTTC
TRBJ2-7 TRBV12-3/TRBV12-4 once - CASSLLEPYEQYF TGTGCCAGCAGTTTACTCGAACCCTACGAGCAGTACTTC
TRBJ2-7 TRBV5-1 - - CASSLTRDRSYEQYF TGCGCCAGCAGCTTAACCCGCGACAGATCCTACGAGCAGTACTTC
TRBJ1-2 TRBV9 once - CASSVEINYGYTF TGTGCCAGCAGCGTAGAGATTAACTATGGCTACACCTTC
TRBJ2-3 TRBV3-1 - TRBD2 CASSHGTSWLDTQYF TGTGCCAGCAGCCATGGGACTAGCTGGCTAGATACGCAGTATTTT
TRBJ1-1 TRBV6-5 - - CASSPNGNTEAFF TGTGCCAGCAGCCCCAACGGAAACACTGAAGCTTTCTTT
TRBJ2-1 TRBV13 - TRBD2 CASSPGGGGEQFF TGTGCCAGCAGCCCTGGTGGGGGGGGTGAGCAGTTCTTC
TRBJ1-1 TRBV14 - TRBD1 CASSRTGRGAFF TGTGCCAGCAGCCGGACAGGGAGAGGTGCTTTCTTT
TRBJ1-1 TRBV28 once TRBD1 CASSLTGDTAEAFF TGTGCCAGCAGTTTGACAGGGGATACGGCTGAAGCTTTCTTT
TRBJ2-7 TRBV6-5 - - CASSYSGLLIGPYEQYF TGTGCCAGCAGTTACTCGGGACTCCTGATCGGGCCCTACGAGCAGTACTTC
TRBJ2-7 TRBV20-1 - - CSASIPTEASYEQYF TGCAGTGCTAGTATTCCGACAGAGGCATCGTACGAGCAGTACTTC
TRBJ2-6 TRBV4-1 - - CASSHQPRGTGANVLTF TGCGCCAGCAGCCACCAACCCCGAGGGACTGGGGCCAACGTCCTGACTTTC
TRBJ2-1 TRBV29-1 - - CSVGPPGNEQFF TGCAGCGTCGGGCCGCCGGGAAATGAGCAGTTCTTC
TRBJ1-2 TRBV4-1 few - CASSDGPSYGYTF TGCGCCAGCAGCGATGGACCGAGCTATGGCTACACCTTC
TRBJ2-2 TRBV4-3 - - CASSRSSQGIGELFF TGCGCCAGCAGCCGCTCTTCACAGGGCATCGGGGAGCTGTTTTTT
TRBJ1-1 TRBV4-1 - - CASSLPQGRPPEAFF TGCGCCAGCAGCCTACCACAGGGCCGGCCTCCGGAAGCTTTCTTT
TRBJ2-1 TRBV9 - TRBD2 CASTGLAGGDEQFF TGTGCCAGCACGGGACTAGCGGGAGGGGACGAGCAGTTCTTC
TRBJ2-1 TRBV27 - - CASSFFPSGINEQFF TGTGCCAGCAGTTTCTTCCCGTCCGGGATTAATGAGCAGTTCTTC
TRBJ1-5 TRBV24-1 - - CATSDPRTSGGNQPQHF TGTGCCACCAGTGACCCTAGGACGTCCGGGGGCAATCAGCCCCAGCATTTT
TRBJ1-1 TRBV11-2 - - CASSLRAADYLTNTEAFF TGTGCCAGCAGCTTAAGGGCAGCTGACTACCTAACGAACACTGAAGCTTTCTTT
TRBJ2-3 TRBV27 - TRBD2 CASSLNGGAPDTQYF TGTGCCAGCAGTTTAAACGGGGGGGCCCCAGATACGCAGTATTTT
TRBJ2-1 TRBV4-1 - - CASSQVGPGQFF TGCGCCAGCAGCCAAGTTGGGCCTGGACAGTTCTTC
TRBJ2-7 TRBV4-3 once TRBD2 CASSQEASGVSYEQYF TGCGCCAGCAGCCAAGAAGCTAGCGGGGTCTCCTACGAGCAGTACTTC
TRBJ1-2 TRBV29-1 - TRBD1 CSVSRGRDGYTF TGCAGCGTGTCCAGGGGGCGGGATGGCTACACCTTC
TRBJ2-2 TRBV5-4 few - CASSSNTGELFF TGTGCCAGCAGCTCGAACACCGGGGAGCTGTTTTTT
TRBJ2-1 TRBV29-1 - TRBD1 CSAPPGTGAFGQFF TGCAGCGCCCCCCCAGGGACAGGGGCCTTTGGGCAGTTCTTC
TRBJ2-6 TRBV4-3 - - CASSQEAAPSGANVLTF TGCGCCAGCAGCCAAGAAGCAGCTCCCTCTGGGGCCAACGTCCTGACTTTC
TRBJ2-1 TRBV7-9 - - CASSLAGSYEQFF TGTGCCAGCAGCTTAGCCGGGTCTTATGAGCAGTTCTTC
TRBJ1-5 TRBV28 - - CASSPVTQPQHF TGTGCCAGCAGCCCTGTAACACAGCCCCAGCATTTT
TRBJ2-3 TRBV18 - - CASSLGGTQYF TGTGCCAGCTCCCTCGGGGGTACGCAGTATTTT
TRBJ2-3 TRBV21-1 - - CASSKEKREHTQYF TGTGCCAGCAGCAAAGAGAAGCGGGAACATACGCAGTATTTT
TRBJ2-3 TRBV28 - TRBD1 CASRTGTGMRPDTQYF TGTGCCAGCAGAACCGGGACAGGGATGAGGCCAGATACGCAGTATTTT
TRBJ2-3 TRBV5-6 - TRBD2 CASSLDSGGADTQYF TGTGCCAGCAGCTTGGATAGCGGGGGGGCAGATACGCAGTATTTT
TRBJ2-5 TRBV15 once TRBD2 CATCTGGEETQYF TGTGCCACCTGCACCGGGGGGGAAGAGACCCAGTACTTC
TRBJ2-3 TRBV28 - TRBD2 CASSPRLARTSTDTQYF TGTGCCAGCAGCCCCAGACTAGCGAGAACTAGCACAGATACGCAGTATTTT
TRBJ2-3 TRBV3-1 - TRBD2 CASSPLGGDTQYF TGTGCCAGCAGCCCCCTGGGGGGGGATACGCAGTATTTT
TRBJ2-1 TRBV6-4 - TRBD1 CASSTGDSDEQFF TGTGCCAGCAGCACAGGGGATAGCGATGAGCAGTTCTTC
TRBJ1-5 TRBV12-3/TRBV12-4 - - CASSLEGYSNQPQHF TGTGCCAGCAGCTTGGAGGGGTATAGCAATCAGCCCCAGCATTTT
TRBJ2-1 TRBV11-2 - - CASSLDMRSSYNEQFF TGTGCCAGCAGCTTAGACATGAGGAGCTCCTACAATGAGCAGTTCTTC
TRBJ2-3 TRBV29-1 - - CSVGRATSTDTQYF TGCAGCGTTGGAAGGGCTACTAGCACAGATACGCAGTATTTT
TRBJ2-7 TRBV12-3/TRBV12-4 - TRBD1 CASSRDRNYEQYF TGTGCCAGCAGTCGGGACAGGAACTACGAGCAGTACTTC
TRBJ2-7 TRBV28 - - CASSFEPAEGPGEQYF TGTGCCAGCAGCTTCGAGCCTGCTGAGGGGCCCGGCGAGCAGTACTTC
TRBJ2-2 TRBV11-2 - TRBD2 CASSSPKQAGGPGAGELFF TGTGCCAGCAGCTCCCCCAAGCAGGCGGGGGGCCCGGGAGCCGGGGAGCTGTTTTTT
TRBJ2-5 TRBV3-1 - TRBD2 CASSHPIRGVQETQYF TGTGCCAGCAGCCATCCTATTCGGGGGGTCCAAGAGACCCAGTACTTC